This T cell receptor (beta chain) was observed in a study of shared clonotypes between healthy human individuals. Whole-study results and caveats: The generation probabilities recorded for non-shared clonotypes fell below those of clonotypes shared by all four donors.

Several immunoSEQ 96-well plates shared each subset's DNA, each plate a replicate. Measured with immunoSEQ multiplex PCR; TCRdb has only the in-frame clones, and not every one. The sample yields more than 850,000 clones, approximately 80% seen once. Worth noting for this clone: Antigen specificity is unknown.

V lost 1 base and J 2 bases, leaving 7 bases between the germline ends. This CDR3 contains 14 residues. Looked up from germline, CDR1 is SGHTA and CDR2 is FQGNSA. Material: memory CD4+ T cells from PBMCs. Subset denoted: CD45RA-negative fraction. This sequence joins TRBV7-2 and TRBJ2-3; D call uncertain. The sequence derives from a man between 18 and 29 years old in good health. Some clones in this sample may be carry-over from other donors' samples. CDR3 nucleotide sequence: TGTGCCAGCAGCTTAGTAGACAACACAGATACGCAGTATTTT. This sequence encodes CASSLVDNTDTQYF. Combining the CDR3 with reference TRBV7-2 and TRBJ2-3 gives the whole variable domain GAGVSQSPSNKVTEKGKDVELRCDPISGHTALYWYRQSLGQGLEFLIYFQGNSAPDKSGLPSDRFSAERTGGSVSTLTIQRTQQEDSAVYLCASSLVDNTDTQYFGPGTRLTVL.